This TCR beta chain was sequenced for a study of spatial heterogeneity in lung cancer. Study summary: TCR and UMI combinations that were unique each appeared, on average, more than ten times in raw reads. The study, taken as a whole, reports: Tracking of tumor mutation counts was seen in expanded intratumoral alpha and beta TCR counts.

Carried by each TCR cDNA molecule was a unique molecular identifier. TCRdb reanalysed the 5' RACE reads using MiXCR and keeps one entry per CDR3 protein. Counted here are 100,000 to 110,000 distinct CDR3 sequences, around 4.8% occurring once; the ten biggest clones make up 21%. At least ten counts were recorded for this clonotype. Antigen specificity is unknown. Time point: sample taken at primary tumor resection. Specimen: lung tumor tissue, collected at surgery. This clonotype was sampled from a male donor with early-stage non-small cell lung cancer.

The CDR3: CASTWLAGEVNEQFF. CDR3 DNA: TGTGCCAGCACCTGGCTTGCGGGAGAGGTGAATGAGCAGTTCTTC. The chain is built from TRBV5-4 and TRBJ2-1, with 7 bases that match TRBD2. Germline CDR1 and CDR2: SGHNT and YYREEE (reference sequence). V shed 6 bases, J shed 7 bases, and the junction held 13 bases outside the gene matches. There are 15 residues in the CDR3.